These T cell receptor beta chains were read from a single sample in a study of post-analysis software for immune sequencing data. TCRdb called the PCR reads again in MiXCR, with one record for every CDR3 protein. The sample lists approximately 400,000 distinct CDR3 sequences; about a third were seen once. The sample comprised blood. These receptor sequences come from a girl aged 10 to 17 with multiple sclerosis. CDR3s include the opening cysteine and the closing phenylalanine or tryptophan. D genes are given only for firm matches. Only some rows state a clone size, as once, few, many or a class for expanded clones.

TGTGCCAGCAAGAACAGTGAAGCAAATGAGCAGTTCTTC	CASKNSEANEQFF	.	TRBV6-6	.	TRBJ2-1
TGTGCCAGCAGCTTAGAAGGCGGGGGCCCCACAGATACGCAGTATTTT	CASSLEGGGPTDTQYF	many	TRBV11-2	.	TRBJ2-3
TGTGCCAGCAGCCAAAGGGCCGACAGGGTACACGAGCAGTACTTC	CASSQRADRVHEQYF	.	TRBV16	TRBD1	TRBJ2-7
TGTGCCAGCAGCCAGCCCGGGACAGGGGTATTGGCTTTCTTT	CASSQPGTGVLAFF	.	TRBV7-2	TRBD1	TRBJ1-1
TGTGCCAGCAGCCCGTGGGGGTCAGATGAAGCTTTCTTT	CASSPWGSDEAFF	.	TRBV5-5	.	TRBJ1-1
TGTGCCAGCAGTTCACATGAGACCCAGTACTTC	CASSSHETQYF	few	TRBV7-2	.	TRBJ2-5
TGTGCCTGGAGTGACACCGGGACACCGCAGTATTTT	CAWSDTGTPQYF	.	TRBV30	.	TRBJ2-3
TGTGCCAGCAGTTTAAACCCGGGGACCCAGTACTTC	CASSLNPGTQYF	few	TRBV12-3/TRBV12-4	.	TRBJ2-5
TGTGCCTGGGGACGACAGGGTATTCGACAAGAGACCCAGTACTTC	CAWGRQGIRQETQYF	.	TRBV30	TRBD1	TRBJ2-5
TGTGCCAGCAGCTTGGGGGGGGCTCGGTGGGATGAGCAGTTCTTC	CASSLGGARWDEQFF	few	TRBV5-6	.	TRBJ2-1
TGTGCCAGCAGCCTCGGGACTAGCGGGGGGGGGTACCAAGAGACCCAGTACTTC	CASSLGTSGGGYQETQYF	few	TRBV11-2	TRBD2	TRBJ2-5
TGTGCCAGTACACCTGAGGACAGATACACCGGGGAGCTGTTTTTT	CASTPEDRYTGELFF	.	TRBV19	.	TRBJ2-2
TGCGCCAGCAGCCAAGAAATCACAGGGTATAGTGAAAAACTGTTTTTT	CASSQEITGYSEKLFF	.	TRBV4-1	.	TRBJ1-4
TGTGCCACCCGGAGCTCTGGGGCCAACGTCCTGACTTTC	CATRSSGANVLTF	few	TRBV15	.	TRBJ2-6
TGCAGTGCCACCCCTCCGGGACAGAGGACAGATACGCAGTATTTT	CSATPPGQRTDTQYF	.	TRBV20-1	TRBD1	TRBJ2-3
TGTGCCAGCAGCGAGGACAGAAGTACCTACAATGAGCAGTTCTTC	CASSEDRSTYNEQFF	few	TRBV6-1	.	TRBJ2-1
TGCGCCAGCAGCCAAGATGTAGGAGTAGCGGGTGATTACGAGCAGTACTTC	CASSQDVGVAGDYEQYF	few	TRBV4-1	TRBD2	TRBJ2-7
TGCGCCAGCAGCCCATACATTGAGGGCGGATCTAACTATGGCTACACCTTC	CASSPYIEGGSNYGYTF	few	TRBV5-1	.	TRBJ1-2
TGTGCCAGCAGTCCCCACACCGGGACTCAGGAGCAGTACTTC	CASSPHTGTQEQYF	few	TRBV27	.	TRBJ2-5
TGCAGTGCTAGAGACCCAGGGCATGCCTACGAGCAGTACTTC	CSARDPGHAYEQYF	few	TRBV20-1	.	TRBJ2-7
TGTGCCAGCAGCTTAGGCTCGACGACCTACGAGCAGTACTTC	CASSLGSTTYEQYF	once	TRBV13	.	TRBJ2-7
TGCAGTGCCGGACAGGACACCGGGGAGCTGTTTTTT	CSAGQDTGELFF	few	TRBV20-1	TRBD1	TRBJ2-2
TGTGCCAGCAGATGGACTAGCGGGGGCCCCAATGAGCAGTTCTTC	CASRWTSGGPNEQFF	.	TRBV2	TRBD2	TRBJ2-1
TGTGCCAGCAGCTCCCAGGGACTAGCGGGGTCGGAGCAGTACTTC	CASSSQGLAGSEQYF	.	TRBV7-2	TRBD2	TRBJ2-7
TGCGCCAGCAGGGGAGAAGGGGCGGTTAACTATGGCTACACCTTC	CASRGEGAVNYGYTF	.	TRBV5-1	.	TRBJ1-2
TGTGCCACCAGCAGAGATGGTGGGGATGGCTACACCTTC	CATSRDGGDGYTF	.	TRBV15	.	TRBJ1-2
TGTGCCAGCAGCCAGCGACTAGCGGGGCTCACAGATACGCAGTATTTT	CASSQRLAGLTDTQYF	.	TRBV9	TRBD2	TRBJ2-3
TGCGCCAGCAGCCAAACACCGGGACTACCTTCCTACGAGCAGTACTTC	CASSQTPGLPSYEQYF	.	TRBV4-1	TRBD2	TRBJ2-7
TGCGCCAGCAGCTGGGTAGGGGACAGGGCAACACACACTGAAGCTTTCTTT	CASSWVGDRATHTEAFF	.	TRBV5-1	TRBD1	TRBJ1-1
TGTGCCAGCAGCCCCGGGAGCGGGGGGGGAGCAGATACGCAGTATTTT	CASSPGSGGGADTQYF	.	TRBV7-9	TRBD2	TRBJ2-3
TGTGCCAGCAAGGCAGCTGCCAACTATGGCTACACCTTC	CASKAAANYGYTF	.	TRBV7-2	.	TRBJ1-2
TGCGCCAGCAGCCCGAGCGGGAGCCCAAACAATGAGCAGTTCTTC	CASSPSGSPNNEQFF	.	TRBV5-1	TRBD2	TRBJ2-1
TGTGCCAGCAGCTTAGTCCGGGGACTCAACACAGATACGCAGTATTTT	CASSLVRGLNTDTQYF	few	TRBV7-2	.	TRBJ2-3
TGTGCCAGCAGCCGGGACACCCATCAGCCCCAGCATTTT	CASSRDTHQPQHF	few	TRBV27	.	TRBJ1-5
TGTGCCAGCAGCCTCCTACAGATCAACACCGGGGAGCTGTTTTTT	CASSLLQINTGELFF	.	TRBV7-3	.	TRBJ2-2
TGTGCCAGCCAAGGGGGGACCGCGAACACTGAAGCTTTCTTT	CASQGGTANTEAFF	.	TRBV7-9	.	TRBJ1-1
TGCAGTGCTAGAGGCCATAGCGGGGGGGCCGCAGATACGCAGTATTTT	CSARGHSGGAADTQYF	few	TRBV20-1	TRBD2	TRBJ2-3
TGTGCCAGCAGTTTAGGGGACATCCGGGCAGATACGCAGTATTTT	CASSLGDIRADTQYF	.	TRBV12-3/TRBV12-4	.	TRBJ2-3